These 19 T cell receptor beta chains originate from one sample sequenced in a study of OX40 agonist ivuxolimab in advanced cancers. This table comes from immunoSEQ multiplex PCR, and its TCRdb copy is limited to in-frame clones, with some not included. The sample holds approximately 73,000 clones; roughly 91% are singletons and the top ten take roughly 13%. The sample consisted of CD4+ or CD8+ T cells sorted from blood, taken in a trial of the OX40 agonist ivuxolimab. The receptors were sampled from an adult with an advanced solid tumor such as melanoma, head and neck, liver or kidney cancer.

This clone appeared a single time. This chain links TRBV10-3 with TRBJ2-1; the D gene is possibly TRBD2 (5 bases). V lost 6 bases to trimming and J lost 3 bases, with 6 bases between them. The CDR3 length is 12 residues. Germline V CDR1 and CDR2: ENHRY, SYGVKD. CDR3 residues: CAIRDFYNEQFF. As DNA, the CDR3 is TGTGCCATCAGGGACTTCTACAATGAGCAGTTCTTC.

This chain uses TRBV6-5 with TRBJ1-5; no clear D. The CDR3 extends over 15 amino acids. Between the trimmed V and J ends, which lost 4 bases and 5 bases, there was a span of 15 bases. CDR1 and CDR2 (germline): MNHEY, SVGAGI. The chain's CDR3 is CASSSATSLDQPQHF. CDR3 sequence (DNA): TGTGCCAGCAGTTCCGCGACCTCCCTAGATCAGCCCCAGCATTTT.

This chain uses TRBV9 with TRBJ1-1, with a weak D call TRBD1 (5 bases). The germline V gene encodes CDR1 SGDLS and CDR2 YYNGEE. Deletions cut 3 bases from V and 0 bases from J, with 12 bases between. This CDR3 contains 15 residues. The CDR3: CASSADILMNTEAFF. In nucleotides, the CDR3 is TGTGCCAGCAGCGCGGACATTCTCATGAACACTGAAGCTTTCTTT.

The genes are TRBV28 and TRBJ1-2, with D hard to call. V lost 3 bases, J lost 7 bases, and 21 bases lay in between. This CDR3 comprises 16 residues. CDR1 and CDR2 from the germline V gene are MDHEN and SYDVKM. This CDR3 reads CASSLDALAVGRGYTF. The CDR3 nucleotides read TGTGCCAGCAGTTTGGATGCACTGGCGGTAGGTCGTGGCTACACCTTC.

This clone is classed as medium-sized (0.01 to 0.1%). Within the sample, other DNA sequences also encode this same CDR3. This sequence joins TRBV9 and TRBJ2-2; 8 nucleotides agree with TRBD1. This CDR3 spans 15 amino acids. Germline V gene data show CDR1 as SGDLS and CDR2 as YYNGEE. J gave up 1 base and V 4 bases, and 3 bases lay outside the gene matches. The CDR3 DNA reads TGTGCCAGCAGCCCAGGGACAGGGAACACCGGGGAGCTGTTTTTT. This gives the protein CASSPGTGNTGELFF.

This chain connects TRBV11-3 to TRBJ1-2; D is possibly TRBD1 (5 bases). Germline CDR1 and CDR2: SGHNT and YENEEA. V shed 4 bases and J shed 5 bases, with 5 bases lying between them. The CDR3 is made up of 11 amino acids. Here the CDR3 reads CASSSGYGYTF. The CDR3 region has the DNA TGTGCCAGCAGCTCAGGGTATGGCTACACCTTC.

CDR3 DNA sequence: TGTGCCAGCAGTGAAGTGGGACGGCCCCAAGAGACCCAGTACTTC. Protein: CASSEVGRPQETQYF. The V call is TRBV2, the J call TRBJ2-5, with D perhaps assigned TRBD1 or TRBD2 (5 bases each). CDR1 is SNHLY and CDR2 is FYNNEI in the germline V gene. The CDR3 spans 15 residues. V was trimmed by 1 base and J by 1 base, leaving 10 bases between them.

The chain joins TRBV7-9 to TRBJ2-6; D gene uncertain. Germline V gives CDR1 SEHNR, CDR2 FQNEAQ (reference sequence). The CDR3 covers 16 residues. V lost 5 bases, J lost 3 bases, and 14 bases lay in between. Here the CDR3 DNA reads TGTGCCAGCAGCCCACCCGATAGCCTTGGGGCCAACGTCCTGACTTTC. Its translation: CASSPPDSLGANVLTF.

The chain has TRBV2 and TRBJ2-2; possibly TRBD2 for D (5 bases). Trimming removed 0 bases from V and 0 bases from J, with 14 bases in between. CDR3 length: 18 amino acids. Germline lookup yields CDR1 SNHLY and CDR2 FYNNEI. The chain's CDR3 is CASSEAPFRGSNTGELFF. CDR3 bases: TGTGCCAGCAGTGAAGCGCCGTTCCGGGGATCGAACACCGGGGAGCTGTTTTTT.

The rearrangement uses TRBV7-9 and TRBJ1-4; D is unresolved. The ends were cut back, 4 bases at V and 8 bases at J, with 14 bases in the middle. This CDR3 region has 14 residues. From germline, CDR1 is SEHNR and CDR2 FQNEAQ (reference sequence). The DNA of the CDR3 is TGTGCCAGCAGCTCCTTAACCTTATCAGAAAAACTGTTTTTT. This encodes CASSSLTLSEKLFF.

V is TRBV19 and J is TRBJ2-3; D is unresolved. Trimming removed 3 bases at V and 5 bases at J, with 12 bases between. Germline V gives CDR1 LNHDA, CDR2 SQIVND (reference sequence). The CDR3 runs 14 residues. CDR3 region: CASSIFLGGDTQYF. In DNA, the CDR3 is TGTGCCAGTAGTATTTTCCTAGGTGGAGATACGCAGTATTTT.

The chain recombines TRBV19 with TRBJ2-5, with a possible D match to TRBD2 (5 bases). CDR3 length: 14 amino acids. Per the germline V gene, CDR1 is LNHDA and CDR2 is SQIVND (reference sequence). V lost 1 base to trimming and J lost 4 bases, with 10 bases between them. The CDR3 sequence: CASSIASGVETQYF. The DNA of the CDR3 is TGTGCCAGTAGTATAGCATCCGGGGTAGAGACCCAGTACTTC. Full variable domain (rest looked up from reference TRBV19 and TRBJ2-5): DGGITQSPKYLFRKEGQNVTLSCEQNLNHDAMYWYRQDPGQGLRLIYYSQIVNDFQKGDIAEGYSVSREKKESFPLTVTSAQKNPTAFYLCASSIASGVETQYFGPGTRLLVL.

The CDR3 DNA sequence: TGTGCCAGCAGCGTGCGGAGGGAAACGGGCACCGGGGAGCTGTTTTTT. Protein sequence: CASSVRRETGTGELFF. The chain uses TRBV9 and TRBJ2-2, with D possibly being TRBD2 (6 bases). Germline CDR1 is SGDLS and CDR2 is YYNGEE. The CDR3 is made up of 16 amino acids. V was pared by 2 bases and J by 4 bases, with 15 bases between.

This chain uses TRBV19 with TRBJ2-7; D is ambiguous. V lost 4 bases to trimming and J lost 4 bases, with 8 bases between them. The CDR3 extends over 12 amino acids. In germline, CDR1 is LNHDA, CDR2 SQIVND (reference sequence). The CDR3 loop reads CASSSSPYEQYF. The CDR3 DNA reads TGTGCCAGTAGTAGTTCCCCATACGAGCAGTACTTC.

The chain couples TRBV10-2 to TRBJ2-1; unclear D gene. This CDR3 region has 13 residues. Germline values: CDR1 WSHSY, CDR2 SAAADI. Trimming stripped 4 bases from V and 7 bases from J, with 11 bases between. This CDR3 reads CASSVALNNEQFF. CDR3 in DNA: TGCGCCAGCAGTGTTGCCCTTAATAATGAGCAGTTCTTC.

The chain employs TRBV2 and TRBJ1-2; no clear D gene. Deletions cut 3 bases from V and 2 bases from J, with 10 bases between. There are 14 residues in the CDR3. Germline-derived CDR1 and CDR2 are SNHLY and FYNNEI. CDR3 sequence reads: CASSDFGTNYGYTF. The CDR3 DNA reads TGTGCCAGCAGTGATTTTGGCACCAACTATGGCTACACCTTC.

The rearrangement joins TRBV27 to TRBJ2-3; D is ambiguous. The germline gives CDR1 MNHEY, CDR2 SMNVEV (reference sequence). V gave up 5 bases and J gave up 0 bases, with 12 bases separating them. The CDR3 extends over 15 amino acids. In nucleotides, the CDR3 is TGTGCCAGCAGTCCCCCAGCTGCTAGCACAGATACGCAGTATTTT. It codes for CASSPPAASTDTQYF.

The chain couples TRBV29-1 to TRBJ2-1; 12 positions match TRBD1. Germline CDR1 SQVTM, CDR2 ANQGSEA. The CDR3 totals 15 residues. The CDR3 nucleotides read TGCAGAGCTGCTCAACCCGGGACAGGGGGCTATGAGCAGTTCTTC. Protein: CRAAQPGTGGYEQFF.

The chain recombines TRBV5-1 with TRBJ1-1; possibly TRBD1 for D (6 bases). The germline CDR1 and CDR2 sequences are SGHRS and YFSETQ. Trimming removed 5 bases from V and 9 bases from J, with 11 bases in between. CDR3 length equals 11 residues. The CDR3 loop is CASRSGTKAFF. CDR3 bases: TGCGCCAGCAGATCGGGGACAAAAGCTTTCTTT.